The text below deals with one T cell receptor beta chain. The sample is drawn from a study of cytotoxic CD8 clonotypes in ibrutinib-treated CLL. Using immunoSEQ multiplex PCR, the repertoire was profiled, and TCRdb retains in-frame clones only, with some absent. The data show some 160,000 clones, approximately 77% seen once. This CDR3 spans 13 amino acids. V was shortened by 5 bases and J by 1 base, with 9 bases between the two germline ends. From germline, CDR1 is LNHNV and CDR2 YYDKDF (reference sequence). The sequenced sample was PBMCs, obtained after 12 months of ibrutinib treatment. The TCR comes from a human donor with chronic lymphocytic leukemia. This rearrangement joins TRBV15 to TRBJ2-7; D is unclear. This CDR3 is CATSLQGSYEQYF. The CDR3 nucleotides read TGTGCCACCAGCCTCCAAGGGTCCTACGAGCAGTACTTC. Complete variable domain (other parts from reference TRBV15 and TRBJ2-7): DAMVIQNPRYQVTQFGKPVTLSCSQTLNHNVMYWYQQKSSQAPKLLFHYYDKDFNNEADTPDNFQSRRPNTSFCFLDIRSPGLGDTAMYLCATSLQGSYEQYFGPGTRLTVT.